This T cell receptor beta chain was observed in a study of PD-1 blockade in classical Hodgkin lymphoma. The protocol was immunoSEQ multiplex PCR, while the TCRdb copy is restricted to in-frame clones and leaves out a portion. Of roughly 49,000 clones listed, roughly 89% are singletons. Specified time point: cycle 4 day 1 (C4D1), after six to seven weeks of nivolumab. With no exception, relapse followed autologous stem cell transplantation in all patients, and brentuximab vedotin exposure varied. Sequenced here: peripheral blood mononuclear cells (PBMCs), sampled before the fourth cycle of nivolumab. The TCR originated in a human donor with classical Hodgkin lymphoma.

CDR3 nucleotides: TGTGCCAGCAGCACGGAAGAGAACACTGAAGCTTTCTTT. Encoded protein: CASSTEENTEAFF. The genes are TRBV21-1 and TRBJ1-1. TRBV21-1 is termed a pseudogene. This CDR3 spans 13 amino acids.